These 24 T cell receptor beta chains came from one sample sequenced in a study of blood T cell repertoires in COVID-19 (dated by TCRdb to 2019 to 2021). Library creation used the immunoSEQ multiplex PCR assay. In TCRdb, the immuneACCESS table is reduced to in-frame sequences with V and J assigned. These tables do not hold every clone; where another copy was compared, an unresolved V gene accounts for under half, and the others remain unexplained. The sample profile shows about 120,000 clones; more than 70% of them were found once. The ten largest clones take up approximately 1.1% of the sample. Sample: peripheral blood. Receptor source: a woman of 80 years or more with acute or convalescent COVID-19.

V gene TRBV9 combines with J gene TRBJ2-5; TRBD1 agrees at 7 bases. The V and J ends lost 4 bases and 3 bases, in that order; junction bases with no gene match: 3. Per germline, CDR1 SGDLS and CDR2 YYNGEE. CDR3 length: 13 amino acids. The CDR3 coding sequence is TGTGCCAGCAGCCCCGACAGGGAAGAGACCCAGTACTTC. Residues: CASSPDREETQYF.

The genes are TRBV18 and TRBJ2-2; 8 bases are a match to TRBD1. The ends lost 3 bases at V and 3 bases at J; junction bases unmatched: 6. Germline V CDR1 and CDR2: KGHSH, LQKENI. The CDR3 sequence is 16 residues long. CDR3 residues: CASSPRTGPYTGELFF. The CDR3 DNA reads TGTGCCAGCTCACCCCGGACAGGGCCCTACACCGGGGAGCTGTTTTTT.

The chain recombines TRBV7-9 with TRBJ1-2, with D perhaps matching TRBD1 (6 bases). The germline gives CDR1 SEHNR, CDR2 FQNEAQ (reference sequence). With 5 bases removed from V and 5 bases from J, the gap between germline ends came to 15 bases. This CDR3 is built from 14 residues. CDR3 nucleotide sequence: TGTGCCAGCAGCGATAGGGTTGGGACATATGGCTACACCTTC. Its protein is CASSDRVGTYGYTF.

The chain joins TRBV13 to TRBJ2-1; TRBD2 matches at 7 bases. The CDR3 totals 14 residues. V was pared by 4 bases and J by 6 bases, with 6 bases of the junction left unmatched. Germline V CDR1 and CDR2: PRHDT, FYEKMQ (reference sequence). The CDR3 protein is CASSSGLGPNEQFF. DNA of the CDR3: TGTGCCAGCAGCTCCGGACTAGGTCCCAATGAGCAGTTCTTC.

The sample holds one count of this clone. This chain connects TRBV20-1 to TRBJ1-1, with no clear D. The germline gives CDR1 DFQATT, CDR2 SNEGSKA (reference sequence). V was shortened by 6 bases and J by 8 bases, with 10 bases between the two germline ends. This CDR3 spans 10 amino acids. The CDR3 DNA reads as TGCAGTGCCCAGCGCGAGGAAGCTTTCTTT. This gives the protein CSAQREEAFF.

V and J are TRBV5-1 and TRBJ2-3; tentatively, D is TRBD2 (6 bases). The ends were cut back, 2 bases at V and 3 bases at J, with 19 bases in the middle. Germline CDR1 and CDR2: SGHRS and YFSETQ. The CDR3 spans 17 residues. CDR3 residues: CASSLGAGGRGTDTQYF. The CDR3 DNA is TGCGCCAGCAGCTTAGGTGCTGGAGGGAGAGGTACAGATACGCAGTATTTT.

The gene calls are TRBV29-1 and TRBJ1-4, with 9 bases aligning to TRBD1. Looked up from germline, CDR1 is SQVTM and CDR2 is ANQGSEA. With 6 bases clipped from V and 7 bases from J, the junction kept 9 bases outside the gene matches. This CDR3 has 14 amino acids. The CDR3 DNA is TGCAGCGTCGTACAGGGGGCGCGCAGTGAAAAACTGTTTTTT. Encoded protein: CSVVQGARSEKLFF.

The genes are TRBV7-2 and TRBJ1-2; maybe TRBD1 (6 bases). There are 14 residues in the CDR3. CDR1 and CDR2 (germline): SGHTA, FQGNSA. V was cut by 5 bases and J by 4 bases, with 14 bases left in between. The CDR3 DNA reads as TGTGCCAGCAGCCTGGACAGTTTTGCCTATGGCTACACCTTC. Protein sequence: CASSLDSFAYGYTF. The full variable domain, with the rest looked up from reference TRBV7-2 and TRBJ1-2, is GAGVSQSPSNKVTEKGKDVELRCDPISGHTALYWYRQSLGQGLEFLIYFQGNSAPDKSGLPSDRFSAERTGGSVSTLTIQRTQQEDSAVYLCASSLDSFAYGYTFGSGTRLTVV.

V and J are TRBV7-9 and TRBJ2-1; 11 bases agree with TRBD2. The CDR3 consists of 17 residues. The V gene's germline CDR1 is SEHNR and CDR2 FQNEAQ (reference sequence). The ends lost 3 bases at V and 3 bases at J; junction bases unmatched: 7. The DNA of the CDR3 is TGTGCCAGCAGCTTTTTGCTTACTAGCGGGAGCTACAATGAGCAGTTCTTC. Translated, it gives CASSFLLTSGSYNEQFF.

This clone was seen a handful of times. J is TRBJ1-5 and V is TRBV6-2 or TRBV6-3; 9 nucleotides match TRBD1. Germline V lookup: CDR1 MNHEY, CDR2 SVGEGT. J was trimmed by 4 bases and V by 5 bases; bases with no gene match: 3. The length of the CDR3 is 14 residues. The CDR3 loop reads CASSLGQGNQPQHF. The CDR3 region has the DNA TGTGCCAGCAGTCTAGGACAGGGGAATCAGCCCCAGCATTTT.

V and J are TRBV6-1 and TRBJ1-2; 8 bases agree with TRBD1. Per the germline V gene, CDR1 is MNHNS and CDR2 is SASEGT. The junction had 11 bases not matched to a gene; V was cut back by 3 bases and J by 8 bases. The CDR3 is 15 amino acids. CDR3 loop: CASSDPIRGQSGYTF. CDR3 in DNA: TGTGCCAGCAGTGACCCTATCAGGGGGCAGAGCGGCTACACCTTC.

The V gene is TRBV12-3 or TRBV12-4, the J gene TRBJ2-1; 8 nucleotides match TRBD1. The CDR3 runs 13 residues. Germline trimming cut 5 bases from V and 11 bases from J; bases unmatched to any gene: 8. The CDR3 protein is CASSRDRGGQQFF. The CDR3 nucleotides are TGTGCCAGCAGTCGCGACAGGGGAGGTCAGCAGTTCTTC.

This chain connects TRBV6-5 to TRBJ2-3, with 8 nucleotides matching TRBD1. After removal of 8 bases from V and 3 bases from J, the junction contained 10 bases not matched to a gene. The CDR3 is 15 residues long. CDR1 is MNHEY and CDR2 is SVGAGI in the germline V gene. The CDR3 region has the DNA TGTGCCAGCGGATTCTCAGGGGGCCTGACAGATACGCAGTATTTT. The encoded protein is CASGFSGGLTDTQYF.

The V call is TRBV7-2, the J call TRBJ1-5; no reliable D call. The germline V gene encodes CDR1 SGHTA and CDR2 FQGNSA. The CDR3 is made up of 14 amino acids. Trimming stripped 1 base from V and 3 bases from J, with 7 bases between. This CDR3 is CASSLVLLNQPQHF. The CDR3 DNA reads TGTGCCAGCAGCTTAGTCCTCCTCAATCAGCCCCAGCATTTT.

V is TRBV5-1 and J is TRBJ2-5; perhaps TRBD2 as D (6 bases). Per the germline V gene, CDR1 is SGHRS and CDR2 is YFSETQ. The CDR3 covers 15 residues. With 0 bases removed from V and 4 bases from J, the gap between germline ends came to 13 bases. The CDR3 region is CASSLAGSGGETQYF. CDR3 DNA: TGCGCCAGCAGCTTGGCCGGGTCCGGGGGAGAGACCCAGTACTTC.

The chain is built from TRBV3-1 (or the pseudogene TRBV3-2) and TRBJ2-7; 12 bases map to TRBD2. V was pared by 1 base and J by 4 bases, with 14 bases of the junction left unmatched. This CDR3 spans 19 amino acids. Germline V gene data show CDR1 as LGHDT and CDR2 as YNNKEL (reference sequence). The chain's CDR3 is CASSQANPASGGAIYEQYF. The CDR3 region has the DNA TGTGCCAGCAGCCAAGCGAACCCGGCTAGCGGGGGGGCAATATACGAGCAGTACTTC.

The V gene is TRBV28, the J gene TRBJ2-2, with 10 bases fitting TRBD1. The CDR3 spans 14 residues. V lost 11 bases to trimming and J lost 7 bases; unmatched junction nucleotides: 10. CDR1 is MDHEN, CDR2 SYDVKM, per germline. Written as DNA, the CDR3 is TGTGCCGGCAAACGGACAGGGGGGGTCGGGGAGCTGTTTTTT. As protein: CAGKRTGGVGELFF.

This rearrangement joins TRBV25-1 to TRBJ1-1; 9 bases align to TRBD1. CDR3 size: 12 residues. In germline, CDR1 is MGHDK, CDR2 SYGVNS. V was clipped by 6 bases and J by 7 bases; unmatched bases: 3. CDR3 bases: TGTGCCAGCAGACAGGGGGCGGGTGAAGCTTTCTTT. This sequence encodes CASRQGAGEAFF.

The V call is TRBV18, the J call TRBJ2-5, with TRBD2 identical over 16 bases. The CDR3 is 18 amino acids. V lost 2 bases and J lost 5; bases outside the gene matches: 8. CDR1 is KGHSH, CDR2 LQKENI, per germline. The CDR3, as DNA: TGTGCCAGCTCACCATTGGGACTAGCGGGGGGGCCTCTGGAGACCCAGTACTTC. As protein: CASSPLGLAGGPLETQYF.

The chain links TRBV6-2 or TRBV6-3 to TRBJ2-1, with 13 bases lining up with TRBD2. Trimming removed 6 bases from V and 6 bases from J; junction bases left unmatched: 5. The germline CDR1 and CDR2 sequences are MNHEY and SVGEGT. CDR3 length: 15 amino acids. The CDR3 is CASSSRLAGGNEQFF. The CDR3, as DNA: TGTGCCAGCAGCTCCCGACTAGCGGGGGGCAATGAGCAGTTCTTC.

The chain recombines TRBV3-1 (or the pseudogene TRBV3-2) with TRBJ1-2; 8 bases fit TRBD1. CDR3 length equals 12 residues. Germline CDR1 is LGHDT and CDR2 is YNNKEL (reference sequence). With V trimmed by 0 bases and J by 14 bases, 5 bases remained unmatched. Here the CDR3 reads CASSQETGARTF. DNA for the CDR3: TGTGCCAGCAGCCAAGAGACAGGGGCTAGGACCTTC.

The CDR3 reads CASSLRNTEAFF. In DNA, the CDR3 is TGTGCCAGCAGTCTCAGGAACACTGAAGCTTTCTTT. The chain links TRBV25-1 to TRBJ1-1, with unresolved D. The V and J ends lost 5 bases and 1 base respectively, with 5 bases between them. Germline V gene data show CDR1 as MGHDK and CDR2 as SYGVNS. The CDR3 spans 12 residues. The full variable domain, in which reference TRBV25-1 and TRBJ1-1 provide the parts outside the CDR3, is EADIYQTPRYLVIGTGKKITLECSQTMGHDKMYWYQQDPGMELHLIHYSYGVNSTEKGDLSSESTVSRIRTEHFPLTLESARPSHTSQYLCASSLRNTEAFFGQGTRLTVV.

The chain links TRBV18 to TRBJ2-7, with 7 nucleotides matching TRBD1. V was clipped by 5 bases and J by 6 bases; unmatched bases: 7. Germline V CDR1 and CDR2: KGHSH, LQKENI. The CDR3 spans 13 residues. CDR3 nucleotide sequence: TGTGCCAGCTCAGCCCTTACAGGGGTCGAGCAGTACTTC. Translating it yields CASSALTGVEQYF.

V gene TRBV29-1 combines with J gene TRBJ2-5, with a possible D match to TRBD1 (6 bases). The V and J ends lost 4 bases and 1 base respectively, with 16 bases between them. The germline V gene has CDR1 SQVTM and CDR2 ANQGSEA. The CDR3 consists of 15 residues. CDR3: CSVVGANRVQETQYF. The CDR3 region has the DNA TGCAGCGTTGTAGGGGCTAACAGGGTCCAAGAGACCCAGTACTTC.